The text below deals with one T cell receptor (beta chain). Looked up from germline, CDR1 is MNHNS and CDR2 is SASEGT. V was clipped by 1 base and J by 2 bases, with 3 bases between them. This CDR3 region has 12 residues. This sample was included in a study of blood T cell repertoires in COVID-19. The method was immunoSEQ multiplex PCR; TCRdb's version includes in-frame clones alone and lacks a portion of them. The sample carries tens of thousands of clones, about nine tenths recorded once. J is TRBJ2-7 and V is TRBV6-1; D is unresolved. The receptor was isolated from a woman of 80 years or more with acute or convalescent COVID-19. The sample was peripheral blood. The CDR3 sequence: CASSEVTYEQYF. CDR3 DNA sequence: TGTGCCAGCAGTGAAGTTACCTACGAGCAGTACTTC.